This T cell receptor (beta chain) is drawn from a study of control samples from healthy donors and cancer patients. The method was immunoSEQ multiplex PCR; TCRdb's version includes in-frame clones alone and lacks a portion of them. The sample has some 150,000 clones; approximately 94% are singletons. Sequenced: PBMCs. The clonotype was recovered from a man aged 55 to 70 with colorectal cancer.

The CDR3 coding sequence is TGCGCCAGCAGCTTGGCGGCTCAAGAGACCCAGTACTTC. This codes for CASSLAAQETQYF. The gene calls are TRBV5-1 and TRBJ2-5; D is ambiguous. The CDR3 covers 13 residues. With 0 bases removed from V and 2 bases from J, the gap between germline ends came to 5 bases. Germline values: CDR1 SGHRS, CDR2 YFSETQ.